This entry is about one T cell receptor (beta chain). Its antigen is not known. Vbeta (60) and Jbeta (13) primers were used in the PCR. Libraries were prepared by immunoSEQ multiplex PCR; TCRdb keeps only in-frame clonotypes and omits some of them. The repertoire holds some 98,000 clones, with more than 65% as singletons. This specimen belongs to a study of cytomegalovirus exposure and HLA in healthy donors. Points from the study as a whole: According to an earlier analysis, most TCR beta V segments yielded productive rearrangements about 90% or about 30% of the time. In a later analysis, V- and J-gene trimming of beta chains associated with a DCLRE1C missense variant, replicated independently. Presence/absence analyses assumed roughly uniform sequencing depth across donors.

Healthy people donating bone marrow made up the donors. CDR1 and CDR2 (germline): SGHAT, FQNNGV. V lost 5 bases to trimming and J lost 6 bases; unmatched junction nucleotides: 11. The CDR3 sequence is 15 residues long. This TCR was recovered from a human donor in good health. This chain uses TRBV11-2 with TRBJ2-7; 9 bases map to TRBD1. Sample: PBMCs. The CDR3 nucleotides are TGTGCCAGCAGCCCTCCGGGACAGGGTATAAGCGAGCAGTACTTC. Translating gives CASSPPGQGISEQYF.